Below, one T cell receptor beta chain is given with its context. Its antigen is not identified. Primers for the PCR totalled 60 Vbeta and 13 Jbeta. Measured with immunoSEQ multiplex PCR; TCRdb has only the in-frame clones, and not every one. Among roughly 100,000 clones listed, around 80% were seen once. The data stem from a study of cytomegalovirus exposure and HLA in healthy donors. Overall study results and limits: The availability of immune exposure information extended only to CMV serostatus. Diagnosis of cytomegalovirus status made by the classifier reportedly showed high specificity and sensitivity.

The CDR3 totals 15 residues. The V segment lost 1 base and the J segment 0 bases; nucleotides outside the gene matches: 3. The chain carries TRBV5-7 and TRBJ1-2; 7 bases agree with TRBD1. TRBV5-7 has ORF status, its function being uncertain. The sample comprised PBMCs. This clonotype originated in a woman between 18 and 29 years old in good health and CMV-seropositive. The CDR3: CASSLRQGANYGYTF. CDR3 nucleotide sequence: TGTGCCAGCAGCTTGCGACAGGGAGCTAACTATGGCTACACCTTC.